This TCR beta chain was recorded in a study of blood T cell repertoires in COVID-19. CDR3 length: 15 amino acids. CDR1 and CDR2 from the germline V gene are SGHVS and FNYEAQ. V was cut by 1 base and J by 0 bases, with 8 bases left in between. Sequenced by immunoSEQ multiplex PCR; TCRdb stores in-frame clones only, minus some. The table records roughly 260,000 clones, approximately 83% of them present only once. This clone was seen just once. Donors were grouped by their self-reported clinical history. This TCR derives from a woman between 35 and 50 years old who had been exposed to COVID-19. This rearrangement joins TRBV7-6 to TRBJ2-3; D not resolved. Sequencing was performed on PBMCs or T cells enriched from blood (not recorded which). CDR3 in amino acids: CASSLGQASTDTQYF. The CDR3 bases are TGTGCCAGCAGCTTAGGCCAAGCTAGCACAGATACGCAGTATTTT.